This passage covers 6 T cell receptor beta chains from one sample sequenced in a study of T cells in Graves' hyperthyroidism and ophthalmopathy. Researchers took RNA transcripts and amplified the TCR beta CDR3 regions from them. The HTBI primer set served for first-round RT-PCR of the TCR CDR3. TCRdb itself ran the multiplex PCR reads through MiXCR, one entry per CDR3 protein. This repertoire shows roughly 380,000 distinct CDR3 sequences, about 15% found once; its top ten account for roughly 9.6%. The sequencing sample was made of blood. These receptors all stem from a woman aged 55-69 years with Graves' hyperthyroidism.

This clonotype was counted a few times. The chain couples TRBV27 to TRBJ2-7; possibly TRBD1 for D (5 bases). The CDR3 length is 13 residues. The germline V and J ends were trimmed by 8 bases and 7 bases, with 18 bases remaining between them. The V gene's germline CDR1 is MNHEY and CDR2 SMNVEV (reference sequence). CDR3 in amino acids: CASGQGLGNEQYF. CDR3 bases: TGTGCCAGCGGGCAGGGCCTAGGGAATGAGCAGTACTTC.

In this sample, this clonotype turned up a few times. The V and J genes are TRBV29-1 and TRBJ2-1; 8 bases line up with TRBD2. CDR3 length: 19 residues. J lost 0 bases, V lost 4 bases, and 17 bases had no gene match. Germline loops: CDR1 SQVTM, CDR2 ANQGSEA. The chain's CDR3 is CSVAGLYGGRPSSYNEQFF. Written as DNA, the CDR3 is TGCAGCGTTGCCGGCCTATATGGCGGGAGGCCGAGCTCCTACAATGAGCAGTTCTTC.

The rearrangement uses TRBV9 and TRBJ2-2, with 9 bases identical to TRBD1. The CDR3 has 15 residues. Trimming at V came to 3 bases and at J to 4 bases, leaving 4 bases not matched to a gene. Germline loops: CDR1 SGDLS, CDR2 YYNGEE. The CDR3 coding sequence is TGTGCCAGCAGCGCAGAGACAGGGGGCACCGGGGAGCTGTTTTTT. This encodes CASSAETGGTGELFF.

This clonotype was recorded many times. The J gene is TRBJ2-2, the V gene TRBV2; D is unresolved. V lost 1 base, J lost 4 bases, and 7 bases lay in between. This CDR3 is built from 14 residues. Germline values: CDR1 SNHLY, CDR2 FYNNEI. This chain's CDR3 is CASSEGISTGELFF. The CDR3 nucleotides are TGTGCCAGCAGTGAAGGGATCAGCACCGGGGAGCTGTTTTTT.

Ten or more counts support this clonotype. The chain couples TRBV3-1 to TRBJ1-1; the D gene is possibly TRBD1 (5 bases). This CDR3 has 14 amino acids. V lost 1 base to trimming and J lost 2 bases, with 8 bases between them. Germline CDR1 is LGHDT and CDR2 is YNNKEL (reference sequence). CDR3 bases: TGTGCCAGCAGCCAAGGGGGGTACAACACTGAAGCTTTCTTT. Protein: CASSQGGYNTEAFF.

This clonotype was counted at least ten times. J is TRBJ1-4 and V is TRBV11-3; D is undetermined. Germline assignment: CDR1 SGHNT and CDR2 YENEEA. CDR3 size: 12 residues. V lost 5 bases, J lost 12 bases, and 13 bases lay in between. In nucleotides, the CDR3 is TGTGCCAGCAGCGTGCTGGGCGAGGAACTGTTTTTT. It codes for CASSVLGEELFF.